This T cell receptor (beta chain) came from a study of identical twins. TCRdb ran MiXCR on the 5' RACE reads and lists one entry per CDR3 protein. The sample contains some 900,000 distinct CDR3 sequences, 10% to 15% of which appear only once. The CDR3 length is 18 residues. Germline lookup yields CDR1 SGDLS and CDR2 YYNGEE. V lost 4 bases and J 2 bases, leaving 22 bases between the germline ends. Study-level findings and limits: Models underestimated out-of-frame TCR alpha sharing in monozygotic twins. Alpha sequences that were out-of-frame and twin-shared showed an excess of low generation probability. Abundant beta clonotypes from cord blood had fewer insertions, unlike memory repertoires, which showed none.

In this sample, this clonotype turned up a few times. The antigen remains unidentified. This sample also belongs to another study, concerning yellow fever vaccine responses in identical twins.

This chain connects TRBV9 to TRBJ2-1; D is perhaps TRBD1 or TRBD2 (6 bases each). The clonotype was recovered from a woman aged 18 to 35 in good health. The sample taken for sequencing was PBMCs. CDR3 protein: CASSPQLKRGVPYNEQFF. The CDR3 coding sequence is TGTGCCAGCAGCCCACAACTCAAGAGGGGGGTCCCCTACAATGAGCAGTTCTTC.